The T cell receptor beta chain under discussion was sequenced for a study of T cell changes during pregnancy in multiple sclerosis. Method: immunoSEQ multiplex PCR; TCRdb's copy keeps in-frame clones and lacks some. The data contain some 38,000 clones, around nine tenths of them singletons. Worth noting for this clone: This same CDR3 is encoded by further DNA sequences in the sample.

The sequence derives from a female donor with multiple sclerosis, enrolled in a pregnancy study. The material was CD8+ T cells from peripheral blood mononuclear cells, obtained in the third trimester of pregnancy.

For the CDR3, the DNA is TGTGCCAGCAGCTTAGGGGGCCTCTACTATGGCTACACCTTC. This gives the protein CASSLGGLYYGYTF. This chain uses TRBV7-9 with TRBJ1-2, with D possibly matching TRBD1 (5 bases). Germline V CDR1 and CDR2: SEHNR, FQNEAQ (reference sequence). The CDR3 length is 14 residues. Trimming cost V 1 base and J 3 bases, with 9 bases left between them.